Shown below are 13 T cell receptor beta chains from a single sample sequenced in a study of metastatic and nonmetastatic thyroid tumors. Patients underwent thyroid surgery, and none had received any treatment before it. TCRdb redid the clone calls on the PCR reads using MiXCR. Of some 10,000 clones in the sample, 9.5% to 12% were seen once. The sequencing sample was made of tumor tissue. All receptors derive from a female donor with papillary thyroid cancer or a benign thyroid nodule (not recorded which). Some clones in this sample may be carry-over from other donors' samples.

About this clone itself: The junction does not match germline at one end; this may be a read error. This chain links TRBV11-2 with TRBJ2-2; D is unresolved. CDR1 and CDR2 (germline): SGHAT, FQNNGV. The CDR3 contains 13 residues. The CDR3 DNA reads TGTGACAGCAGCTTAGAAGAAGAATACGTGCTGTTTTTT. This gives the protein CDSSLEEEYVLFF. Together with reference TRBV11-2 and TRBJ2-2, the CDR3 gives the full variable domain: EAGVAQSPRYKIIEKRQSVAFWCNPISGHATLYWYQQILGQGPKLLIQFQNNGVVDDSQLPKDRFSAERLKGVDSTLKIQPAKLEDSAVYLCDSSLEEEYVLFFGEGSRLTVL.

This clone came up many times. The J gene is TRBJ2-4, the V gene TRBV4-1; D not resolved. Germline V gives CDR1 MGHRA, CDR2 YSYEKL. The CDR3 runs 15 residues. The V gene lost 1 base and the J gene lost 2 bases, with 9 bases spanning the gap. As DNA, the CDR3 is TGCGCCAGCAGCCAAGGAACTCGGACCAAAAACATTCAGTACTTC. It encodes CASSQGTRTKNIQYF.

Note on this clone: The junction and the germline gene differ at one end; a read error may be behind it. The chain employs TRBV4-1 and TRBJ2-3; D is uncertain. CDR3 size: 14 residues. The germline V gene has CDR1 MGHRA and CDR2 YSYEKL. The CDR3: CASSQDVGTDTQYF. The CDR3, as DNA: TGCGCCAGCAGCCAAGACGTGGGCACAGATACGCAGTATTTC.

This clone counts as medium-sized. The rearrangement uses TRBV10-3 and TRBJ2-3; 7 bases map to TRBD1. Germline V gene lookup returns CDR1 ENHRY and CDR2 SYGVKD. V was pared by 6 bases and J by 0 bases, with 3 bases of the junction left unmatched. There are 14 residues in the CDR3. Here the CDR3 reads CAIRKDRSTDTQYF. CDR3 DNA sequence: TGTGCCATCAGAAAGGACAGGAGCACAGATACGCAGTATTTT.

This clone was counted ten times or more. This chain connects TRBV4-2 to TRBJ1-5; 7 bases are shared with TRBD1. Germline V gene data show CDR1 as LGHNA and CDR2 as YNFKEQ. The trim removed 0 bases at V and 1 base at J, leaving 6 bases unmatched. CDR3 length: 17 residues. CDR3 nucleotide sequence: TGTGCCAGCAGCCAAGATCAGGGGGGAGGAAGCAATCAGCCCCAGCATTTT. As protein: CASSQDQGGGSNQPQHF.

Notes on this clone: A junction end diverges from the germline sequence, so it may reflect a read error. V is TRBV7-3 and J is TRBJ2-1; unclear D gene. CDR1 is SGHTA and CDR2 is FQGTGA in the germline V gene. The CDR3 spans 12 residues. CDR3 region: CASSFQINDQFF. CDR3 sequence (DNA): TGTGCCAGCAGCTTTCAAATCAATGATCAGTTCTTC.

This clone was seen many times. A much more abundant neighbour one base away suggests this may be a read error. The chain combines TRBV15 with TRBJ1-2; TRBD1 might be the D (5 bases). The germline gives CDR1 LNHNV, CDR2 YYDKDF (reference sequence). V dropped 0 bases and J dropped 3 bases, with 11 bases sitting between them. The CDR3 loop spans 15 amino acids. The CDR3 sequence: CATSRDPRGDYGYTF. DNA for the CDR3: TGTGCCACCAGCAGAGATCCTCGGGGGGACTATGGCTACACCTTC. Supplemented by reference TRBV15 and TRBJ1-2, the full variable domain reads DAMVIQNPRYQVTQFGKPVTLSCSQTLNHNVMYWYQQKSSQAPKLLFHYYDKDFNNEADTPDNFQSRRPNTSFCFLDIRSPGLGDTAMYLCATSRDPRGDYGYTFGSGTRLTVV.

This clone appeared a few times. V and J are TRBV12-3 or TRBV12-4 and TRBJ1-6; no clear D. Trimming pared 9 bases from V and 4 bases from J, leaving 13 bases between. This CDR3 spans 14 amino acids. CDR3 protein: CASNRSGYNSPLHF. The CDR3 DNA follows: TGTGCCAGTAACCGCAGTGGGTATAATTCACCCCTCCACTTT.

This clone came up many times. This chain links TRBV24-1 with TRBJ2-3, with 8 bases matching TRBD1. This CDR3 contains 17 residues. J lost 2 bases, V lost 0 bases, and 6 bases had no gene match. Per germline, CDR1 KGHDR and CDR2 SFDVKD. CDR3 sequence (DNA): TGTGCCACCAGTGATTTGGCCCAGGGGGCGATCACAGATACGCAGTATTTT. It yields the protein CATSDLAQGAITDTQYF.

In its sample, this clone was seen many times. The chain couples TRBV5-1 to TRBJ2-1; D may be TRBD1 (10 bases). CDR3 size: 22 residues. With 4 bases removed from V and 4 bases from J, the gap between germline ends came to 36 bases. CDR1 and CDR2 (germline): SGHRS, YFSETQ. CDR3 bases: TGCGCCAGCAGCGGCCCCTCCGGGGGACAGGGGTTGAAAGCGGGGGGATACAATGAGCAGTTCTTC. It yields the protein CASSGPSGGQGLKAGGYNEQFF.

This clone was picked up many times. This rearrangement joins TRBV7-9 to TRBJ1-1; D not certain. This CDR3 spans 12 amino acids. V lost 5 bases and J lost 8, with 12 bases in between. CDR1 and CDR2 (germline): SEHNR, FQNEAQ (reference sequence). Here the CDR3 reads CASSQEVGEAFF. For the CDR3, the DNA is TGTGCCAGCAGCCAAGAAGTGGGGGAAGCTTTCTTT.

The chain recombines TRBV2 with TRBJ2-7, with unresolved D. CDR1 is SNHLY and CDR2 is FYNNEI in the germline V gene. V gave up 1 base and J gave up 7 bases, with 8 bases separating them. The CDR3 covers 12 residues. CDR3 nucleotides: TGTGCCAGCAGTGAAGGCCCTAGGGAGCAGTACGTC. Protein: CASSEGPREQYV.

This clone was counted at least ten times. For the CDR3, the DNA is TGTGCCAGCAGCGTAGAAGCGACTCCGAACACTGAAGCTTTCTTT. Amino acids: CASSVEATPNTEAFF. The chain carries TRBV9 and TRBJ1-1; unclear D gene. The length of the CDR3 is 15 residues. The germline V gene encodes CDR1 SGDLS and CDR2 YYNGEE. The V and J ends lost 0 bases and 1 base respectively, with 10 bases between them.